Listed here are 4 T cell receptor beta chains from one sample, sequenced in a study of blood T cells in healthy people across ages. The authors ran a second PCR of about 6 to 11 cycles using a sample-barcoded 5' primer and a J-beta primer mix. MiXCR, run by TCRdb on the 5' RACE reads, gives a single entry per CDR3 protein. The sample carries 550,000 to 700,000 distinct CDR3 sequences, roughly a quarter recorded once. The sample consisted of blood. Receptors originate from a woman in her seventies in good health.

This clonotype occurred a few times. The chain couples TRBV7-8 to TRBJ1-3; D call uncertain. CDR1 and CDR2 from the germline V gene are SGHVS and FQNEAQ. The V gene lost 2 bases and the J gene lost 0 bases, with 14 bases spanning the gap. This CDR3 is 17 amino acids long. The CDR3 coding sequence is TGTGCCAGCAGCTTAATGGGTCGGGCTCCCTCTGGAAACACCATATATTTT. Amino acid sequence: CASSLMGRAPSGNTIYF.

As to this clonotype: Mismatch with germline at one junction end may stem from a read error. The rearrangement joins TRBV7-7 to TRBJ2-5; D gene unclear. The J call may be in error: the DNA end matches TRBJ2-7 better. Germline CDR1 is SSHAT and CDR2 is FNYEAQ (reference sequence). This CDR3 is 17 amino acids long. The CDR3 is CASSLISSGISLHEQYF. In nucleotides, the CDR3 is TGTGCTAGCAGCTTAATTTCAAGTGGGATCAGCCTCCACGAGCAGTACTTC.

This clonotype was seen a few times. The V call is TRBV18, the J call TRBJ2-3; a possible D gene is TRBD2 (6 bases). The V end lost 3 bases, the J end lost 0 bases, and 10 bases lay between the germline ends. The CDR3 runs 15 residues. The germline CDR1 and CDR2 sequences are KGHSH and LQKENI. In DNA, the CDR3 is TGTGCCAGCTCACCGACTAGTACTAGCACAGATACGCAGTATTTT. This gives the protein CASSPTSTSTDTQYF.

V gene TRBV7-2 combines with J gene TRBJ2-5; the D gene is possibly TRBD2 (6 bases). The end of the DNA is better explained by TRBJ2-7, so the J call may be wrong. CDR3 length: 13 residues. Per the germline V gene, CDR1 is SGHTA and CDR2 is FQGNSA. For the CDR3, the DNA is TGTGCCAGCAGCCCCAGCGGGCACTACGAGCAGTACTTC. It encodes CASSPSGHYEQYF.